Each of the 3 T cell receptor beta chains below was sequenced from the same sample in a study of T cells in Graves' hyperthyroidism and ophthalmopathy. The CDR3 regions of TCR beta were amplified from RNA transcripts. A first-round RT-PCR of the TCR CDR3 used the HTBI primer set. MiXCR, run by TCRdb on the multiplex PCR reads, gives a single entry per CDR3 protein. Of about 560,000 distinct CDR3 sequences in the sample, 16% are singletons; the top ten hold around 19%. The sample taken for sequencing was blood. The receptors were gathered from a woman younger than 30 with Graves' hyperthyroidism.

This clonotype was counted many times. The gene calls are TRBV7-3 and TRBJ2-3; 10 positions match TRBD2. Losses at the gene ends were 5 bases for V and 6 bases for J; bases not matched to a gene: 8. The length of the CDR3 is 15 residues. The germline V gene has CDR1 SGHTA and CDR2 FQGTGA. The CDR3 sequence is CASSPERGGLDTQYF. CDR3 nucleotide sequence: TGTGCCAGCAGCCCCGAGCGGGGGGGCCTGGATACGCAGTATTTT.

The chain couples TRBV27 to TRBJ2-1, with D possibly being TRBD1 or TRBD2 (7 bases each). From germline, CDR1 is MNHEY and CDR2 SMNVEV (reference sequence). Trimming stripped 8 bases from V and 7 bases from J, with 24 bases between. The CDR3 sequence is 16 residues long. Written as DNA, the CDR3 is TGTGCCAGCCACCAGGGGGGGGGGGCGGGGTGGAATGAGCAGTTCTTC. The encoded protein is CASHQGGGAGWNEQFF.

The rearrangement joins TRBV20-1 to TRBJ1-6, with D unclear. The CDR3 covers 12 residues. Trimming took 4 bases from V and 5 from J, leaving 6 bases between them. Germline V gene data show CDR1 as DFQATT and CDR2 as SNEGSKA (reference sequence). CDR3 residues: CSANPNNSPLHF. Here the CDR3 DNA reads TGCAGTGCTAACCCGAATAATTCACCCCTCCACTTT.